A single sample gave rise to the 2 T cell receptor beta chains below, sequenced in a study of blood T cell repertoires in COVID-19. Method: immunoSEQ multiplex PCR; TCRdb's copy keeps in-frame clones and lacks some. Of around 60,000 clones in the sample, around 91% were seen once. The sample consisted of peripheral blood. The receptors here all came from a woman in her fifties or sixties with active COVID-19.

This clone was seen only once. The chain has TRBV10-3 and TRBJ1-4; no clear D. Germline V CDR1 and CDR2: ENHRY, SYGVKD. Trimming shortened V by 10 bases and J by 5 bases, and 20 bases separated the two germline ends. CDR3 length: 15 residues. CDR3 amino acids: CASTPRRSDNEKLFF. In nucleotides, the CDR3 is TGTGCCAGTACCCCCAGGCGATCCGACAATGAAAAACTGTTTTTT.

The chain uses TRBV6-6 and TRBJ2-1, with D unclear. CDR3 size: 13 residues. V was clipped by 6 bases and J by 8 bases, with 14 bases between them. Germline V gene lookup returns CDR1 MNHNY and CDR2 SVGAGI (reference sequence). The CDR3 reads CASRPYPADEQFF. The CDR3 DNA follows: TGTGCCAGCAGGCCCTATCCCGCTGATGAGCAGTTCTTC.